This T cell receptor (beta chain) was retrieved from a study of cytomegalovirus exposure and HLA in healthy donors. Separation from the roughly 680-subject first cohort characterized the roughly 120-subject validation cohort, to which the donors belonged. Whole-study findings and limits: In vitro confirmation showed a few CMV-associated chains to be CMV antigen specific. Overall, about 160 TCR beta chains were annotated as cytomegalovirus-associated. The classifier reportedly diagnosed cytomegalovirus status with high sensitivity and specificity.

The protocol was immunoSEQ multiplex PCR, while the TCRdb copy is restricted to in-frame clones and leaves out a portion. Altogether approximately 220,000 clones are present, about 87% being singletons, with the ten largest covering around 2.6%. With respect to this clone: Its antigen is still unknown.

The TCR comes from a man younger than 35 in good health and CMV-seronegative. The specimen was PBMCs.

Here the CDR3 DNA reads TGTGCCACCAGGCGAGACAGGGGCACAGATACGCAGTATTTT. It is translated as CATRRDRGTDTQYF. The J gene is TRBJ2-3, the V gene TRBV15, with TRBD1 matching over 7 bases. This CDR3 has 14 residues. V lost 6 bases to trimming and J lost 1 base; unmatched junction nucleotides: 4. Looked up from germline, CDR1 is LNHNV and CDR2 is YYDKDF (reference sequence).